The sample holds many counts of the clone carrying this TCR beta chain. Antigen: not known. This sample stems from a study of T cells in Graves' hyperthyroidism and ophthalmopathy. Study observations and caveats: Through a model of 13 V-J features, ophthalmopathy was separated from stable hyperthyroidism.

TCR beta CDR3 region amplification was performed from RNA transcripts. Initially, a first-round RT-PCR of the TCR CDR3 employed the HTBI primer set. Each CDR3 protein is one row after TCRdb ran MiXCR on the multiplex PCR reads. The profile shows a few hundred thousand distinct CDR3 sequences, under 15% of them singletons. No progression to ophthalmopathy during 18 months of follow-up defined stable disease. Those patients with uncontrolled infection, other autoimmune disease, pregnancy or lactation were excluded. Over 9 ml of fresh peripheral blood supplied the PBMCs. Germline CDR1 is KGHSH and CDR2 is LQKENI. V dropped 3 bases and J dropped 5; count of bases not matched to a gene: 7. The CDR3 totals 16 residues.

Sample: blood. The TCR originated in a woman aged 30 to 39 with Graves' hyperthyroidism. The chain recombines TRBV18 with TRBJ1-5; 10 nucleotides align to TRBD1. The CDR3 reads CASSPLPGQGYQPQHF. The CDR3 DNA is TGTGCCAGCTCACCGCTACCGGGACAGGGGTATCAGCCCCAGCATTTT.